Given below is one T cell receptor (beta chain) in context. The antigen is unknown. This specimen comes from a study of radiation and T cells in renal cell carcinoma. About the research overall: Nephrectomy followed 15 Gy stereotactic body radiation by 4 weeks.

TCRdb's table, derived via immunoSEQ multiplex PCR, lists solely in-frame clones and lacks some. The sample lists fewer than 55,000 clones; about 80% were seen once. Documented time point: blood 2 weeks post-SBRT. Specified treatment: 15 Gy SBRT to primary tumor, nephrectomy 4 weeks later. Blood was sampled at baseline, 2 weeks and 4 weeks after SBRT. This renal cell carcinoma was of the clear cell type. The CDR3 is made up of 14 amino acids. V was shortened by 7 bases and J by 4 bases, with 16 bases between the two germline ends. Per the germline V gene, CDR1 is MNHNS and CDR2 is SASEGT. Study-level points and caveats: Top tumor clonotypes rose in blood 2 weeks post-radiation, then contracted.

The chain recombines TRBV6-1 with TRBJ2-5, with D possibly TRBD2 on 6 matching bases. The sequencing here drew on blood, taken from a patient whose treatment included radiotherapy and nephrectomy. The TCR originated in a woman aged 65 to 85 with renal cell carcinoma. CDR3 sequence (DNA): TGTGCCAGCACCAAGCGACTAGGAGGAGAGACCCAGTACTTC. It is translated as CASTKRLGGETQYF.